A selection of T cell receptor beta chains follows, all from one sample in a study of control samples from healthy donors and cancer patients. The repertoire was sequenced with immunoSEQ multiplex PCR; TCRdb's copy has only in-frame clones and lacks some. The repertoire has roughly 130,000 clones, 91% of them found once; the top ten carry just over 8.5%. Sequencing was done on a sample of blood. These receptors all come from a man aged 18 to 29 in good health. The CDR3 runs from the conserved cysteine through the conserved F or W. Fields, in order: CDR3 DNA, CDR3 protein, clone size, J gene, V gene, CDR3 length, D gene. The D gene is left open where the match is weak. Where a row states a size, it is once, few, many or the class of an expanded clone; other rows omit it.

CDR3nt: TGCGCCAGCAGTGAAGGAGGCCACTACGAGCAGTACTTC
CDR3aa: CASSEGGHYEQYF
abundance: .
j_gene: TRBJ2-7
v_gene: TRBV10-1
len: 13
d_gene: .

CDR3nt: TGCGCCAGCAGCCCCCTGTACTCGGGGTTGGGCGGCTACACCTTC
CDR3aa: CASSPLYSGLGGYTF
abundance: .
j_gene: TRBJ1-2
v_gene: TRBV5-1
len: 15
d_gene: .

CDR3nt: TGTGCCAGCAGCAAAGATTACCCAAAACCGGGACTAGCGGGGGGCCTCCAAGAGACCCAGTACTTC
CDR3aa: CASSKDYPKPGLAGGLQETQYF
abundance: once
j_gene: TRBJ2-5
v_gene: TRBV13
len: 22
d_gene: TRBD2

CDR3nt: TGTGCCAGCAGCTTAAGGTCTGAGTGGAACACTGAAGCTTTCTTT
CDR3aa: CASSLRSEWNTEAFF
abundance: once
j_gene: TRBJ1-1
v_gene: TRBV11-2
len: 15
d_gene: .

CDR3nt: TGTGCCAGCAGCCTTAGTCGGACGGCAGATACGCAGTATTTT
CDR3aa: CASSLSRTADTQYF
abundance: .
j_gene: TRBJ2-3
v_gene: TRBV4-2
len: 14
d_gene: .

CDR3nt: TGTGCCAGCAGGGTAGACAGCACCTCTAAGTTCTTC
CDR3aa: CASRVDSTSKFF
abundance: .
j_gene: TRBJ2-1
v_gene: TRBV2
len: 12
d_gene: .

CDR3nt: TGTGCCAGCAGCTTCGATGACAGGTCGGTCCACGAGCAGTACTTC
CDR3aa: CASSFDDRSVHEQYF
abundance: .
j_gene: TRBJ2-7
v_gene: TRBV9
len: 15
d_gene: .

CDR3nt: TGTGCCAGCAGTGAATCCAGGGGGCTTTTGAACACTGAAGCTTTCTTT
CDR3aa: CASSESRGLLNTEAFF
abundance: .
j_gene: TRBJ1-1
v_gene: TRBV25-1
len: 16
d_gene: TRBD1

CDR3nt: TGTGCCAGCAGTGATTTGATCGACGGGTGGTCTGTGAGAGAGACCCAGTACTTC
CDR3aa: CASSDLIDGWSVRETQYF
abundance: .
j_gene: TRBJ2-5
v_gene: TRBV25-1
len: 18
d_gene: .

CDR3nt: TGTGCCTCTAGAGGGCTCCTGAACACCGGGGAGCTGTTTTTT
CDR3aa: CASRGLLNTGELFF
abundance: .
j_gene: TRBJ2-2
v_gene: TRBV30
len: 14
d_gene: .

CDR3nt: TGTGCCAGTAGTATTACTGGACAGGTCGATCAGCCCCAGCATTTT
CDR3aa: CASSITGQVDQPQHF
abundance: .
j_gene: TRBJ1-5
v_gene: TRBV19
len: 15
d_gene: TRBD1

CDR3nt: TGTGCCAGCAGTATGGGACAGGCGCCCTATGGCTACACCTTC
CDR3aa: CASSMGQAPYGYTF
abundance: once
j_gene: TRBJ1-2
v_gene: TRBV6-5
len: 14
d_gene: TRBD1

CDR3nt: TGTGCCAGCAGCGAGACAGGGGGGAATGAAAAACTGTTTTTT
CDR3aa: CASSETGGNEKLFF
abundance: .
j_gene: TRBJ1-4
v_gene: TRBV9
len: 14
d_gene: TRBD1

CDR3nt: TGTGCCAGTATCTCAGGGGGCGGTTTATTTCGGGATGGCTACACCTTC
CDR3aa: CASISGGGLFRDGYTF
abundance: .
j_gene: TRBJ1-2
v_gene: TRBV19
len: 16
d_gene: TRBD1